Shown below are 17 T cell receptor beta chains from a single sample sequenced in a study of cytomegalovirus exposure and HLA in healthy donors. This PCR relied on a set of 60 Vbeta primers and 13 Jbeta primers. Here immunoSEQ multiplex PCR was the method, and the copy in TCRdb shows in-frame clones only, minus some. The sample has fewer than 200,000 clones, roughly 85% seen once. The sequencing sample was made of PBMCs. These receptors all come from a man aged 35 to 55 in good health and CMV-seronegative.

J is TRBJ1-2 and V is TRBV28, with D perhaps TRBD1 (6 bases). This CDR3 is built from 13 residues. V lost 7 bases and J lost 8, with 17 bases in between. CDR1 MDHEN and CDR2 SYDVKM come from the germline V gene. CDR3 in DNA: TGTGCCAGCACCCCTCAGGGGAGGGAGGGCTACACCTTC. It translates to CASTPQGREGYTF.

This clone appeared once. This sequence joins TRBV10-1 and TRBJ2-7; 7 bases are a match to TRBD1. J was trimmed by 1 base and V by 10 bases; bases with no gene match: 4. This CDR3 has 12 amino acids. Germline-derived CDR1 and CDR2 are WNHNN and SYGVQD (reference sequence). CDR3 coding DNA: TGCGCCAACTCGACAGGGTCCTACGAGCAGTACTTC. Translated, it gives CANSTGSYEQYF.

The chain combines TRBV9 with TRBJ2-1; 11 bases line up with TRBD2. In germline, CDR1 is SGDLS, CDR2 YYNGEE. Trimming at V came to 0 bases and at J to 5 bases, leaving 7 bases not matched to a gene. The CDR3 extends over 17 amino acids. DNA for the CDR3: TGTGCCAGCAGCGTAGGGGGTAGCGGGAGGGGGGACAATGAGCAGTTCTTC. This translates into CASSVGGSGRGDNEQFF.

The genes are TRBV6-6 and TRBJ1-2; 8 bases map to TRBD1. V dropped 8 bases and J dropped 1; count of bases not matched to a gene: 3. This CDR3 spans 13 amino acids. In germline, CDR1 is MNHNY, CDR2 SVGAGI (reference sequence). CDR3 coding DNA: TGTGCCAGCTCGACAGGGGTTAACTATGGCTACACCTTC. Its translation: CASSTGVNYGYTF.

This clone is a singleton in its sample. The chain combines TRBV19 with TRBJ1-1, with 7 bases identical to TRBD1. Trimming cost V 0 bases and J 3 bases; bases outside gene matches: 1. The germline V gene encodes CDR1 LNHDA and CDR2 SQIVND (reference sequence). The CDR3 is 14 amino acids. The CDR3 DNA reads as TGTGCCAGTAGTATAGAAGGACAGGACACTGAAGCTTTCTTT. As protein: CASSIEGQDTEAFF.

The chain combines TRBV5-1 with TRBJ2-7; 8 bases line up with TRBD2. CDR1 is SGHRS and CDR2 is YFSETQ in the germline V gene. This CDR3 is 15 amino acids long. Trimming removed 4 bases from V and 4 bases from J; junction bases left unmatched: 10. For the CDR3, the DNA is TGCGCCAGCAGCCCCGGGACTAGTAGCTCGTACGAGCAGTACTTC. Protein product: CASSPGTSSSYEQYF.

The count of this clone is one. The rearrangement joins TRBV19 to TRBJ2-2; perhaps TRBD2 as D (6 bases). CDR3 length: 17 residues. In germline, CDR1 is LNHDA, CDR2 SQIVND (reference sequence). The ends were cut back, 3 bases at V and 1 base at J, with 15 bases in the middle. CDR3 DNA: TGTGCCAGTAGTATTCCTCGGGGGAGCGGGAACACCGGGGAGCTGTTTTTT. It translates to CASSIPRGSGNTGELFF.

V is TRBV10-3 and J is TRBJ2-5, with D possibly TRBD1 on 5 matching bases. Germline loops: CDR1 ENHRY, CDR2 SYGVKD. Trimming stripped 9 bases from V and 1 base from J, with 12 bases between. This CDR3 is 13 amino acids long. The DNA of the CDR3 is TGTGCCATTCATGGACATACCCAAGAGACCCAGTACTTC. Its protein is CAIHGHTQETQYF.

The V gene is TRBV11-3, the J gene TRBJ2-2; TRBD1 is a possible D gene (5 bases). Germline V lookup: CDR1 SGHNT, CDR2 YENEEA. The CDR3 runs to 16 residues. Trimming pared 5 bases from V and 5 bases from J, leaving 18 bases between. In nucleotides, the CDR3 is TGTGCCAGCAGCCTTAGATGGCAGGGCGGAACCGGGGAGCTGTTTTTT. Encoded protein: CASSLRWQGGTGELFF.

The genes are TRBV18 and TRBJ2-1; 10 nucleotides match TRBD2. The CDR3 has 15 amino acids. Germline assignment: CDR1 KGHSH and CDR2 LQKENI. V dropped 3 bases and J dropped 6; count of bases not matched to a gene: 5. Here the CDR3 DNA reads TGTGCCAGCTCACCTCAGGGACTAGCGTTCAATGAGCAGTTCTTC. It specifies CASSPQGLAFNEQFF.

The chain links TRBV2 to TRBJ2-7; D is unclear. Trimming took off 2 bases at V and 2 bases at J, with 7 bases between the two ends. This CDR3 has 13 residues. From germline, CDR1 is SNHLY and CDR2 FYNNEI. The CDR3 bases are TGTGCCAGCAGTGAATGGGCGACCTACGAGCAGTACTTC. It is translated as CASSEWATYEQYF.

V gene TRBV13 combines with J gene TRBJ2-1; D unclear. V was pared by 6 bases and J by 4 bases, with 4 bases between. Germline loops: CDR1 PRHDT, CDR2 FYEKMQ (reference sequence). The CDR3 is made up of 11 amino acids. This chain's CDR3 is CASRLYNEQFF. CDR3 nucleotides: TGTGCCAGCAGACTTTACAATGAGCAGTTCTTC.

Note on this clone: Compared with germline, one end of the junction differs, possibly owing to a read error. This rearrangement joins TRBV7-9 to TRBJ1-1, with 9 bases fitting TRBD1. This CDR3 has 16 residues. Germline CDR1 and CDR2: SEHNR and FQNEAQ (reference sequence). CDR3: CSSSSRQGGLYTEAFF. For the CDR3, the DNA is TGTTCCAGCAGCTCACGACAGGGGGGATTATACACTGAAGCTTTCTTT.

This clone has more than one count but fewer than ten. CDR3 nucleotide sequence: TGTGCCGGACAGGTACAAGAGACCCAGTACTTC. Its protein product is CAGQVQETQYF. The V call is TRBV6-1, the J call TRBJ2-5; TRBD1 aligns across 7 bases. Per germline, CDR1 MNHNS and CDR2 SASEGT. V lost 11 bases to trimming and J lost 2 bases; unmatched junction nucleotides: 2. The CDR3 runs to 11 residues.

The chain employs TRBV29-1 and TRBJ2-3; 10 nucleotides agree with TRBD2. CDR3 length: 13 amino acids. CDR1 is SQVTM, CDR2 ANQGSEA, per germline. J gave up 6 bases and V 6 bases, and 6 bases lay outside the gene matches. The CDR3: CSVLAGADDTQYF. Written as DNA, the CDR3 is TGCAGCGTCCTAGCGGGAGCGGACGATACGCAGTATTTT.

Here the CDR3 DNA reads TGTGCCAGCAGCCAATTTAGCGGGGCTGGGGGCAAAAACATTCAGTACTTC. Protein: CASSQFSGAGGKNIQYF. The V and J genes are TRBV4-2 and TRBJ2-4; 8 nucleotides match TRBD2. This CDR3 region has 17 residues. Germline V gene sequence: CDR1 LGHNA, CDR2 YNFKEQ. The J segment lost 3 bases and the V segment lost 2 bases, leaving 9 bases of the junction unmatched.

A single count supports this clone. The chain carries TRBV9 and TRBJ1-1; D remains unclear. V gave up 0 bases and J gave up 11 bases, with 8 bases separating them. CDR3 length: 11 residues. CDR1 is SGDLS, CDR2 YYNGEE, per germline. CDR3 nucleotide sequence: TGTGCCAGCAGCGTAGTAGACGGGGCTTTCTTT. It yields the protein CASSVVDGAFF.